This T cell receptor (beta chain) was sequenced during a study of Ad26.COV2.S vaccination and SARS-CoV-2 variants. Background on the study: The trial was COV1001 and the donor's arm was Ad26.COV2.S.

Described treatment: around 19 received Ad26.COV2.S at low or high dose, single or two shots; about five received placebo; per-sample allocation not given. Sampling was performed 63 days after the first vaccine or placebo injection. Some clones are missing from TCRdb's copy, which holds only in-frame ones; the method was immunoSEQ multiplex PCR. Of about 350,000 clones listed, approximately 86% are singletons. This clone was seen a few times. V was shortened by 7 bases and J by 0 bases, with 18 bases between the two germline ends. The CDR3 is 17 amino acids. Germline V gives CDR1 LNHDA, CDR2 SQIVND (reference sequence).

The receptor comes from a person aged 18-65 years who received the Ad26.COV2.S COVID-19 vaccine or a placebo. V is TRBV19 and J is TRBJ2-2; D gene uncertain. The material was peripheral blood, obtained in a trial of Ad26.COV2.S vaccine versus placebo. CDR3 sequence (DNA): TGTGCCAGTAAATCCCTTGCGTGGGCAGCGAACACCGGGGAGCTGTTTTTT. This codes for CASKSLAWAANTGELFF.